The clone carrying this T cell receptor (beta chain) was detected only a few times. Both iRepertoire HTBI primers and Arm-PCR of CDR3 regions were used to build the TCR beta libraries. TCRdb recomputed calls from the multiplex PCR reads with MiXCR, one row per CDR3 protein. The repertoire has hundreds of thousands of distinct CDR3 sequences, roughly 15% of them found once; the top ten carry about a fifth. The sample belongs to a study of regulatory T cells in long-lasting Graves disease. V was clipped by 5 bases and J by 3 bases, with 11 bases between them. This CDR3 spans 14 amino acids. Time point specified: newly diagnosed GD, antithyroid drugs for less than 3 months. Preparation of the TCR library used RNA extracted from PBMCs.

Sequences were derived from peripheral blood mononuclear cells (PBMCs), sampled at new diagnosis, from a patient treated with antithyroid drugs. This receptor was taken from a female donor with Graves disease. This chain links TRBV12-3 or TRBV12-4 with TRBJ2-1; D perhaps matches TRBD2 (6 bases). CDR3 DNA sequence: TGTGCCAGCAGTGCGGGACCGTACTACAATGAGCAGTTCTTC. Translated: CASSAGPYYNEQFF.